This TCR beta chain is drawn from a study of blood T cell repertoires in COVID-19 (dated by TCRdb to the early 2020s). As for the study more broadly: The collaborator samples originated in the United States, Italy and Spain and spanned the acute and convalescent phases of COVID-19. The material from the prospective study consisted of cDNA or gDNA derived from T cells, B-cell-depleted T cells, or PBMCs. Subjects who had been exposed to COVID-19, were actively infected with it, or had recovered from it provided the deeply sampled blood TCRbeta repertoires that made up the dataset. The repertoires were released in a freely available public database meant as a resource for research on the immune response to SARS-CoV-2. The samples were drawn from the first 160 participants of the ongoing ImmuneRACE study and from over 950 subjects provided by 6 global collaborators. The sample metadata nearly always contained a de-identified subject ID, COVID-19 status, age in years and sex. Where available, HLA class I and class II types were obtained from metadata supplied by the sample provider rather than from assay-based typing. Results and caveats for the whole study, not just this receptor: Clinical and demographic metadata were provided uncurated, with the amount varying by source and participant.

About this clone itself: What this receptor recognizes is not known. Base qualities were left out, and no much larger clone turns up one base away.

The germline V gene provides CDR1 SGHDT and CDR2 YYEEEE. Relative to germline, V is missing 5 bases and J is missing 0 bases, with 11 bases of the junction outside any gene match. The CDR3 holds 18 amino acids from the cysteine to the phenylalanine. The read is trimmed to its CDR3 DNA, 54 bases read in frame from base 1. TCRbeta CDR3 regions were amplified from genomic DNA using the immunoSEQ Assay, a bias-controlled multiplex PCR. As for the authors' bioinformatics: Nucleated cell counts per sample were estimated from amplification of reference gene primers within the assay. Sequence reads were collapsed and filtered to measure the absolute abundance of every unique TCRbeta CDR3 rearrangement. For each sample, productive Simpson clonality was calculated as the square root of Simpson's diversity index over productive rearrangements. Drawn from immuneACCESS, this table holds only the in-frame rearrangements with V and J called that TCRdb kept. Clones are partly lost; checked studies trace under half to an unresolved V gene and leave the rest unexplained. V, J and clone size are those of that table, while D and trimming were read from the DNA. The sample table lists more than 65,000 clones, around 84% of them with a count of one. Approximately 20% of the sample goes to the ten largest clones.

The collaborating institutions used their own protocols to collect whole blood in K2EDTA tubes. Collaborator samples were shipped for TCRbeta analysis as frozen whole blood, isolated PBMCs, or DNA extracted from either sample type. The clonotype originates from a woman aged 45 to 65 with acute or convalescent COVID-19. The V gene is TRBV5-6 and the J gene is TRBJ2-6, and 7 junctional nucleotides match TRBD1. Input material: peripheral blood. The CDR3 protein is CASRGPGQLTSGANVLTF. The nucleotide sequence is TGTGCCAGCAGGGGACCGGGACAGCTCACCTCTGGGGCCAACGTCCTGACTTTC.